A single count supports the clone carrying this T cell receptor (beta chain). The record originates from a study of cytomegalovirus exposure and HLA in healthy donors. Looked up from germline, CDR1 is SGHTA and CDR2 is FQGNSA. V was cut by 5 bases and J by 3 bases, with 13 bases left in between. The CDR3 has 15 residues. Vbeta (60) and Jbeta (13) primers were used in the PCR. Methods used by the authors: Among the unique TCR beta chains that a later analysis counted, about 85 million in all, 9.5 million to 11 million were shared. Clones were sequenced by immunoSEQ multiplex PCR, and TCRdb holds only the in-frame ones, with some missing. The V and J calls and clone size were taken over from that table, and D and trimming were inferred from the DNA. This sample has 80,000 to 100,000 clones, with around 83% found just once.

The chain couples TRBV7-2 to TRBJ2-2; D unresolved. Sequencing was performed on PBMCs. The sequence derives from a female donor in good health and CMV-seropositive. CDR3 in amino acids: CASSQEMPDTGELFF. The CDR3 DNA follows: TGTGCCAGCAGCCAAGAGATGCCCGACACCGGGGAGCTGTTTTTT. Looking up the rest from reference TRBV7-2 and TRBJ2-2 gives the full variable domain: GAGVSQSPSNKVTEKGKDVELRCDPISGHTALYWYRQSLGQGLEFLIYFQGNSAPDKSGLPSDRFSAERTGGSVSTLTIQRTQQEDSAVYLCASSQEMPDTGELFFGEGSRLTVL.